These 31 T cell receptor beta chains originate from one sample sequenced in a study of patients and donors after allogeneic stem cell transplantation. TCRdb re-analysed the RT-PCR reads in MiXCR, keeping a single row per CDR3 protein. The sample yields hundreds of thousands of distinct CDR3 sequences, roughly 17% seen once. Sequencing used blood, either unsorted or a sorted T cell fraction (not recorded which). The source of these receptors is a human donor who was either an allogeneic HSCT recipient or a stem cell or donor lymphocyte infusion donor (not recorded which). It is not recorded whose cells these are; they may come from a transplant donor.

This rearrangement joins TRBV12-3 or TRBV12-4 to TRBJ2-7; TRBD2 agrees at 9 bases. Trimming at V came to 4 bases and at J to 6 bases, leaving 7 bases not matched to a gene. This CDR3 has 14 residues. The CDR3 sequence is CASSSSGEVREQYF. The DNA of the CDR3 is TGTGCCAGCAGTTCTAGCGGGGAGGTCCGCGAGCAGTACTTC.

The chain is built from TRBV30 and TRBJ1-1, with 9 bases fitting TRBD1. This CDR3 is 15 amino acids long. Germline CDR1 is GTSNPN and CDR2 is SVGIG (reference sequence). With V trimmed by 3 bases and J by 2 bases, 7 bases remained unmatched. CDR3 bases: TGTGCCTGGAGCAACTTGGGACAGGGAAACACTGAAGCTTTCTTT. It translates to CAWSNLGQGNTEAFF.

The V call is TRBV20-1, the J call TRBJ2-7; D remains unclear. Looked up from germline, CDR1 is DFQATT and CDR2 is SNEGSKA (reference sequence). The CDR3 is 13 residues long. The ends were cut back, 0 bases at V and 0 bases at J, with 6 bases in the middle. CDR3 in DNA: TGCAGTGCTAGAGAACTTCCCTCCTACGAGCAGTACTTC. Translated: CSARELPSYEQYF.

V usage is TRBV7-9 and J usage is TRBJ2-5; D remains unclear. Trimming cost V 2 bases and J 4 bases, with 8 bases left between them. CDR1 SEHNR and CDR2 FQNEAQ come from the germline V gene (reference sequence). The CDR3 length is 13 residues. CDR3 DNA: TGTGCCAGCAGCTTAATGTCCCGAGAGACCCAGTACTTC. It translates to CASSLMSRETQYF. The whole variable domain, remainder taken from reference TRBV7-9 and TRBJ2-5, is DTGVSQNPRHKITKRGQNVTFRCDPISEHNRLYWYRQTLGQGPEFLTYFQNEAQLEKSRLLSDRFSAERPKGSFSTLEIQRTEQGDSAMYLCASSLMSRETQYFGPGTRLLVL.

The J gene is TRBJ2-4, the V gene TRBV4-2, with TRBD1 identical over 8 bases. Germline trimming cut 4 bases from V and 0 bases from J; bases unmatched to any gene: 5. Germline V lookup: CDR1 LGHNA, CDR2 YNFKEQ. The length of the CDR3 is 16 residues. CDR3 in DNA: TGTGCCAGCAGCCCGGGACAGGAGCTAGCCAAAAACATTCAGTACTTC. Protein product: CASSPGQELAKNIQYF.

This clonotype occurred a few times. The chain combines TRBV5-1 with TRBJ1-2; no clear D. The ends were cut back, 0 bases at V and 4 bases at J, with 10 bases in the middle. The CDR3 runs 14 residues. Germline-derived CDR1 and CDR2 are SGHRS and YFSETQ. The CDR3 DNA reads TGCGCCAGCAGCTTGGTTCCGGGTTCCTATGGCTACACCTTC. The encoded protein is CASSLVPGSYGYTF.

V is TRBV7-2 and J is TRBJ2-5; 15 bases map to TRBD2. The CDR3 totals 16 residues. Losses at the gene ends were 6 bases for V and 1 base for J; bases not matched to a gene: 3. Germline CDR1 is SGHTA and CDR2 is FQGNSA. The CDR3 is CASSRTSGRVQETQYF. In DNA, the CDR3 is TGTGCCAGCAGTCGGACTAGCGGGAGGGTCCAAGAGACCCAGTACTTC.

This clonotype was picked up a small number of times. The V call is TRBV10-2, the J call TRBJ2-3; D gene uncertain. There are 15 residues in the CDR3. Germline values: CDR1 WSHSY, CDR2 SAAADI. V was cut by 3 bases and J by 2 bases, with 12 bases left in between. Here the CDR3 reads CASSESPATTDTQYF. The CDR3 DNA is TGCGCCAGCAGTGAAAGCCCGGCCACCACAGATACGCAGTATTTT.

Regarding this clonotype: Since a much larger clone is just one base distant, this may be a read error. The chain carries TRBV7-8 and TRBJ2-7; TRBD1 might be the D (6 bases). The CDR3 has 15 residues. Germline-derived CDR1 and CDR2 are SGHVS and FQNEAQ. V lost 6 bases and J 9 bases, leaving 24 bases between the germline ends. The CDR3, as DNA: TGTGCCAGCAGGCGACCCGGGACACCGTTTAGGGGGCAGTACTTC. The encoded protein is CASRRPGTPFRGQYF. The full variable domain, its missing parts supplied by reference TRBV7-8 and TRBJ2-7, is GAGVSQSPRYKVAKRGQDVALRCDPISGHVSLFWYQQALGQGPEFLTYFQNEAQLDKSGLPSDRFFAERPEGSVSTLKIQRTQQEDSAVYLCASRRPGTPFRGQYFGPGTRLTVT.

V is TRBV30 and J is TRBJ1-1; D call uncertain. The V gene lost 0 bases and the J gene lost 8 bases, with 10 bases spanning the gap. The CDR3 length is 12 residues. Germline V gene sequence: CDR1 GTSNPN, CDR2 SVGIG (reference sequence). CDR3 nucleotide sequence: TGTGCCTGGAGTGTCTCTAGCGGGGAAGCTTTCTTT. Its translation is CAWSVSSGEAFF.

This clonotype appeared many times. The chain uses TRBV4-1 and TRBJ2-1; 13 positions agree with TRBD2. V was clipped by 5 bases and J by 7 bases; unmatched bases: 2. Per the germline V gene, CDR1 is MGHRA and CDR2 is YSYEKL. The CDR3 is made up of 14 amino acids. This chain's CDR3 is CASSMGLAGNEQFF. As DNA, the CDR3 is TGCGCCAGCAGCATGGGACTAGCGGGAAATGAGCAGTTCTTC.

A few counts support this clonotype. The chain has TRBV3-1 and TRBJ2-7; D gene uncertain. Trimming shortened V by 4 bases and J by 1 base, and 14 bases separated the two germline ends. The CDR3 totals 15 residues. CDR1 LGHDT and CDR2 YNNKEL come from the germline V gene (reference sequence). CDR3 protein: CASSPFTSRSYEQYF. The CDR3 nucleotides are TGTGCCAGCAGCCCTTTTACCTCGAGATCCTACGAGCAGTACTTC.

This clonotype was seen a handful of times. The V gene is TRBV24-1, the J gene TRBJ2-5; TRBD2 agrees at 7 bases. CDR3 size: 13 residues. V gave up 10 bases and J gave up 3 bases; unmatched junction bases: 7. Germline V gene data show CDR1 as KGHDR and CDR2 as SFDVKD. The CDR3: CATNLGGEETQYF. The CDR3 region has the DNA TGTGCCACAAACCTGGGAGGGGAAGAGACCCAGTACTTC.

This clonotype was picked up a small number of times. V and J are TRBV15 and TRBJ2-2; weak D call: TRBD1 (6 bases). This CDR3 is 14 amino acids long. Deletions cut 3 bases from V and 4 bases from J, with 9 bases between. Germline CDR1 LNHNV, CDR2 YYDKDF (reference sequence). CDR3 residues: CATSSRGRTGELFF. DNA for the CDR3: TGTGCCACCAGCAGCAGGGGCCGCACCGGGGAGCTGTTTTTT.

This clonotype has ten or more counts. The chain carries TRBV6-5 and TRBJ1-2; D unresolved. Germline CDR1 reads MNHEY; CDR2 reads SVGAGI. This CDR3 has 13 amino acids. Trimming cost V 1 base and J 4 bases, with 7 bases left between them. In DNA form, the CDR3 reads TGTGCCAGCAGTTACTACCAATCCTATGGCTACACCTTC. Amino acid sequence: CASSYYQSYGYTF.

The rearrangement links TRBV5-1 to TRBJ2-2; 7 bases line up with TRBD2. The CDR3 consists of 15 residues. In germline, CDR1 is SGHRS, CDR2 YFSETQ. The J segment lost 3 bases and the V segment lost 3 bases, leaving 5 bases of the junction unmatched. The CDR3 sequence is CASSSAGRDTGELFF. CDR3 in DNA: TGCGCCAGCAGCTCAGCGGGGCGAGACACCGGGGAGCTGTTTTTT.

This chain uses TRBV12-3 or TRBV12-4 with TRBJ1-3; weak D call: TRBD1 (5 bases). The V end lost 2 bases, the J end lost 0 bases, and 11 bases lay between the germline ends. The CDR3 length is 16 residues. The CDR3 DNA is TGTGCCAGCAGTTTAAGGCTGAGGGGCTCTGGAAACACCATATATTTT. Protein product: CASSLRLRGSGNTIYF.

This clonotype was seen only a few times. The rearrangement uses TRBV25-1 and TRBJ1-3; no clear D. The CDR3 runs to 11 residues. Between the trimmed V and J ends, which lost 5 bases and 2 bases, there was a span of 1 base. Germline V CDR1 and CDR2: MGHDK, SYGVNS. The CDR3 protein is CASSTGNTIYF. The CDR3 coding sequence is TGTGCCAGCAGTACTGGAAACACCATATATTTT.

This clonotype came up a few times. CDR3 region: CASSPKGLSNQPQHF. Written as DNA, the CDR3 is TGTGCCAGCAGCCCGAAGGGACTCAGCAATCAGCCCCAGCATTTT. The J gene is TRBJ1-5, the V gene TRBV5-5; possibly TRBD1 for D (5 bases). This CDR3 spans 15 amino acids. Trimming removed 4 bases at V and 1 base at J, with 12 bases between. CDR1 and CDR2 from the germline V gene are SGHKS and YYEKEE (reference sequence).

The rearrangement links TRBV7-2 to TRBJ2-7; 8 bases align to TRBD2. V lost 4 bases, J lost 2 bases, and 13 bases stayed unmatched. The germline V gene encodes CDR1 SGHTA and CDR2 FQGNSA. This CDR3 comprises 17 residues. CDR3 loop: CASSSHFPGTRPYEQYF. The CDR3 bases are TGTGCCAGCAGCTCACATTTTCCCGGGACTAGACCCTACGAGCAGTACTTC.

This CDR3 reads CAISESGVDSNQPQHF. Here the CDR3 DNA reads TGTGCCATCAGTGAGTCGGGGGTAGATAGCAATCAGCCCCAGCATTTT. V is TRBV10-3 and J is TRBJ1-5; TRBD1 might be the D (5 bases). Trimming left V 0 bases short and J 0 bases short, with 9 bases between. CDR1 and CDR2 (germline): ENHRY, SYGVKD. The CDR3 sequence is 16 residues long.

This clonotype was detected ten times or more. This sequence joins TRBV5-5 and TRBJ1-2, with D hard to call. V dropped 0 bases and J dropped 2 bases, with 8 bases sitting between them. Germline V gives CDR1 SGHKS, CDR2 YYEKEE (reference sequence). The CDR3 is 14 amino acids. CDR3 sequence: CASSLGPQNYGYTF. The CDR3 DNA reads TGTGCCAGCAGCTTGGGGCCACAGAACTATGGCTACACCTTC.

This clonotype was counted many times. This chain joins TRBV5-1 and TRBJ2-1; 7 bases are shared with TRBD2. Germline CDR1 is SGHRS and CDR2 is YFSETQ. The CDR3 is 15 amino acids. V trimming: 4 bases; J trimming: 7 bases; junction bases outside the gene matches: 11. This chain's CDR3 is CASSPTGGGLNEQFF. The CDR3 nucleotides are TGCGCCAGCAGCCCTACGGGGGGAGGGTTGAATGAGCAGTTCTTC. The entire variable domain, with the rest obtained from reference TRBV5-1 and TRBJ2-1, is as follows: KAGVTQTPRYLIKTRGQQVTLSCSPISGHRSVSWYQQTPGQGLQFLFEYFSETQRNKGNFPGRFSGRQFSNSRSEMNVSTLELGDSALYLCASSPTGGGLNEQFFGPGTRLTVL.

The CDR3 nucleotides read TGTGCCAGTAGTATTGGGGACTACATTCAGTACTTC. This encodes CASSIGDYIQYF. V usage is TRBV19 and J usage is TRBJ2-4, with a weak D call TRBD2 (6 bases). Germline V CDR1 and CDR2: LNHDA, SQIVND (reference sequence). Trimming removed 3 bases at V and 8 bases at J, with 8 bases between. This CDR3 contains 12 residues.

V gene TRBV7-8 combines with J gene TRBJ1-5, with 11 bases fitting TRBD1. This CDR3 is built from 18 residues. J gave up 3 bases and V 0 bases, and 7 bases lay outside the gene matches. From germline, CDR1 is SGHVS and CDR2 FQNEAQ. CDR3 coding DNA: TGTGCCAGCAGCTTAGCCGGGACAGGGGGATATGACAATCAGCCCCAGCATTTT. This encodes CASSLAGTGGYDNQPQHF.

This chain connects TRBV15 to TRBJ2-1; D is possibly TRBD2 (5 bases). This CDR3 spans 18 amino acids. V dropped 0 bases and J dropped 0 bases, with 15 bases sitting between them. Looked up from germline, CDR1 is LNHNV and CDR2 is YYDKDF (reference sequence). The DNA for the CDR3 is TGTGCCACCAGCAGAGAATTGTTCCCGGGGAGCTCCTACAATGAGCAGTTCTTC. Its protein product is CATSRELFPGSSYNEQFF.

This chain's CDR3 is CASSQAVSYNSPLHF. The CDR3 DNA reads TGTGCCAGCAGCCAGGCAGTCTCCTATAATTCACCCCTCCACTTT. The rearrangement links TRBV3-1 to TRBJ1-6; no definite D call. Germline CDR1 LGHDT, CDR2 YNNKEL (reference sequence). The CDR3 contains 15 residues. The V end lost 3 bases, the J end lost 0 bases, and 6 bases lay between the germline ends.

This rearrangement joins TRBV6-1 to TRBJ1-1; D not certain. Germline V gives CDR1 MNHNS, CDR2 SASEGT. The V end lost 4 bases, the J end lost 1 base, and 4 bases lay between the germline ends. This CDR3 spans 12 amino acids. CDR3: CASSAANTEAFF. The CDR3 DNA sequence: TGTGCCAGCAGTGCTGCGAACACTGAAGCTTTCTTT.

This clonotype was seen at least ten times. The chain combines TRBV12-3 or TRBV12-4 with TRBJ2-5, with 7 bases lining up with TRBD1. The length of the CDR3 is 14 residues. V was clipped by 6 bases and J by 4 bases; unmatched bases: 8. CDR3 coding DNA: TGTGCCAGCAGCCCGGACAGGTTACCAGAGACCCAGTACTTC. Translated, it gives CASSPDRLPETQYF.

The CDR3: CSARQTRRETQYF. CDR3 coding DNA: TGCAGTGCTAGACAGACACGTCGGGAGACCCAGTACTTC. The chain has TRBV20-1 and TRBJ2-5; no firm D call. With 2 bases removed from V and 5 bases from J, the gap between germline ends came to 12 bases. The CDR3 spans 13 residues. From germline, CDR1 is DFQATT and CDR2 SNEGSKA (reference sequence).

This clonotype was seen at least ten times. V usage is TRBV7-9 and J usage is TRBJ2-3; the D gene could be TRBD1 or TRBD2 (6 bases each). V was pared by 3 bases and J by 4 bases, with 14 bases between. CDR1 and CDR2 (germline): SEHNR, FQNEAQ (reference sequence). This CDR3 has 15 residues. The CDR3: CASSFRRDKADTQYF. The DNA for the CDR3 is TGTGCCAGCAGCTTCAGGAGGGACAAGGCAGATACGCAGTATTTT.